Listed here are 24 T cell receptor beta chains from one sample, sequenced in a study of blood T cell repertoires in COVID-19. Assay: immunoSEQ multiplex PCR; the TCRdb copy retains only in-frame clones and omits some. The table lists 200,000 to 300,000 clones, around 86% of them singletons. Sequenced material: peripheral blood. The receptors were sampled from a woman aged 60-75 years with active or convalescent COVID-19.

This chain connects TRBV6-5 to TRBJ1-2; D remains unclear. Trimming stripped 4 bases from V and 2 bases from J, with 14 bases between. This CDR3 is 15 amino acids long. In germline, CDR1 is MNHEY, CDR2 SVGAGI. Here the CDR3 DNA reads TGTGCCAGCAGTTCCCCATCGATAACAAACTATGGCTACACCTTC. Amino acid sequence: CASSSPSITNYGYTF.

The rearrangement uses TRBV2 and TRBJ1-5, with D possibly matching TRBD1 (5 bases). Germline-derived CDR1 and CDR2 are SNHLY and FYNNEI. CDR3 length: 16 residues. V shed 4 bases and J shed 2 bases, with 15 bases lying between them. The CDR3 is CASSGRRGLGNQPQHF. The CDR3 DNA sequence: TGTGCCAGCAGTGGTAGGAGGGGACTGGGCAATCAGCCCCAGCATTTT.

This clone turned up a few times. The chain uses TRBV18 and TRBJ1-2; D gene ambiguous. The V end was cut by 3 bases, the J end by 4 bases, with 12 bases between. Germline V lookup: CDR1 KGHSH, CDR2 LQKENI. There are 14 residues in the CDR3. DNA for the CDR3: TGTGCCAGCTCACCCAACAGAGACCTCTATGGCTACACCTTC. It encodes CASSPNRDLYGYTF. Supplemented by reference TRBV18 and TRBJ1-2, the full variable domain reads NAGVMQNPRHLVRRRGQEARLRCSPMKGHSHVYWYRQLPEEGLKFMVYLQKENIIDESGMPKERFSAEFPKEGPSILRIQQVVRGDSAAYFCASSPNRDLYGYTFGSGTRLTVV.

This clone appeared a single time. The rearrangement uses TRBV10-3 and TRBJ2-1; 14 bases fit TRBD2. This CDR3 comprises 13 residues. CDR1 is ENHRY and CDR2 is SYGVKD in the germline V gene. Germline trimming cut 7 bases from V and 12 bases from J; bases unmatched to any gene: 5. This chain's CDR3 is CAIKGLAGEGQFF. In DNA, the CDR3 is TGTGCCATCAAGGGACTAGCGGGGGAAGGGCAGTTCTTC.

In this sample, this clone turned up once. This chain connects TRBV5-1 to TRBJ2-7, with unresolved D. CDR3 length equals 16 residues. V shed 1 base and J shed 2 bases, with 16 bases lying between them. Germline assignment: CDR1 SGHRS and CDR2 YFSETQ. CDR3 nucleotide sequence: TGCGCCAGCAGCTTGAGCGCCGATCCTGTCACCTACGAGCAGTACTTC. It codes for CASSLSADPVTYEQYF.

V is TRBV5-4 and J is TRBJ1-2; 10 bases fit TRBD1. CDR3 length: 16 residues. V shed 4 bases, J shed 6 bases, and the junction held 12 bases outside the gene matches. The V gene's germline CDR1 is SGHNT and CDR2 YYREEE (reference sequence). CDR3 bases: TGTGCCAGCAGCCAGGCCGGGACAGGGGATGGAAATGGCTACACCTTC. Translating it yields CASSQAGTGDGNGYTF.

The chain recombines TRBV3-1 (or the pseudogene TRBV3-2) with TRBJ1-2; tentative D call: TRBD1 (6 bases). Germline loops: CDR1 LGHDT, CDR2 YNNKEL (reference sequence). The ends were cut back, 0 bases at V and 7 bases at J, with 12 bases in the middle. The CDR3 extends over 14 amino acids. As DNA, the CDR3 is TGTGCCAGCAGCCAAGATAGGGGGGGCGCTGGCTACACCTTC. Protein: CASSQDRGGAGYTF.

The rearrangement uses TRBV7-3 and TRBJ1-1; D gene ambiguous. The CDR3 length is 14 residues. The germline V and J ends were trimmed by 0 bases and 1 base, with 6 bases remaining between them. Germline V gives CDR1 SGHTA, CDR2 FQGTGA. The CDR3 nucleotides are TGTGCCAGCAGCTTAACCCACTCGAACACTGAAGCTTTCTTT. This encodes CASSLTHSNTEAFF.

This chain uses TRBV9 with TRBJ2-5; D not certain. Trimming shortened V by 4 bases and J by 4 bases, and 14 bases separated the two germline ends. The germline gives CDR1 SGDLS, CDR2 YYNGEE. The CDR3 loop spans 14 amino acids. This chain's CDR3 is CASSPDRQVETQYF. The CDR3 region has the DNA TGTGCCAGCAGCCCCGACCGTCAGGTAGAGACCCAGTACTTC.

The V call is TRBV7-3, the J call TRBJ1-2; D ambiguous. Germline V CDR1 and CDR2: SGHTA, FQGTGA. With 4 bases removed from V and 4 bases from J, the gap between germline ends came to 7 bases. There are 12 residues in the CDR3. The CDR3 reads CASSSGGYGYTF. The CDR3 region has the DNA TGTGCCAGCAGCTCAGGTGGCTATGGCTACACCTTC.

The rearrangement uses TRBV7-2 and TRBJ2-5; 7 nucleotides agree with TRBD1. This CDR3 has 14 residues. The ends lost 2 bases at V and 4 bases at J; junction bases unmatched: 4. The germline V gene encodes CDR1 SGHTA and CDR2 FQGNSA. The CDR3 spells CASSLNRGLETQYF. As DNA, the CDR3 is TGTGCCAGCAGCTTAAACAGGGGATTAGAGACCCAGTACTTC.

The chain recombines TRBV27 with TRBJ1-1; a possible D gene is TRBD1 (6 bases). This CDR3 spans 17 amino acids. The germline V and J ends were trimmed by 2 bases and 3 bases, with 19 bases remaining between them. Germline V gene sequence: CDR1 MNHEY, CDR2 SMNVEV (reference sequence). The CDR3 sequence is CASSLTPGVGTDTEAFF. Written as DNA, the CDR3 is TGTGCCAGCAGTTTAACGCCAGGGGTGGGTACGGACACTGAAGCTTTCTTT.

The chain employs TRBV15 and TRBJ1-5; no definite D call. CDR1 LNHNV and CDR2 YYDKDF come from the germline V gene (reference sequence). Deletions cut 0 bases from V and 4 bases from J, with 10 bases between. This CDR3 contains 15 residues. CDR3 sequence reads: CATSRDPTINQPQHF. In DNA form, the CDR3 reads TGTGCCACCAGCAGAGACCCCACTATTAATCAGCCCCAGCATTTT.

The gene calls are TRBV9 and TRBJ2-6; perhaps TRBD2 as D (6 bases). Germline V gene sequence: CDR1 SGDLS, CDR2 YYNGEE. The V gene lost 4 bases and the J gene lost 0 bases, with 17 bases spanning the gap. This CDR3 has 18 amino acids. The CDR3, as DNA: TGTGCCAGCAGCCCCCGTGGGACTGATTACTCTGGGGCCAACGTCCTGACTTTC. Amino acids: CASSPRGTDYSGANVLTF.

V and J are TRBV7-9 and TRBJ1-5; tentative D call: TRBD1 (5 bases). CDR3 length: 14 residues. CDR1 SEHNR and CDR2 FQNEAQ come from the germline V gene (reference sequence). The germline V and J ends were trimmed by 1 base and 7 bases, with 11 bases remaining between them. The CDR3 bases are TGTGCCAGCAGCTTAGAAGGGGTTCAGCAGCCCCAGCATTTT. Encoded protein: CASSLEGVQQPQHF.

The rearrangement uses TRBV6-6 and TRBJ2-5; D perhaps matches TRBD2 (6 bases). The CDR3 contains 15 residues. Germline CDR1 and CDR2: MNHNY and SVGAGI (reference sequence). The ends were cut back, 0 bases at V and 1 base at J, with 9 bases in the middle. The CDR3: CASSYSGLTQETQYF. Written as DNA, the CDR3 is TGTGCCAGCAGTTACTCGGGACTCACCCAAGAGACCCAGTACTTC.

This clone occurred a few times. CDR3 DNA sequence: TGCGCCAGCAGTCAATCACAGGTAGATGGAAACACCATATATTTT. As protein: CASSQSQVDGNTIYF. V is TRBV23-1 and J is TRBJ1-3; D might be TRBD1 (5 bases). TRBV23-1 is marked as an open reading frame, function uncertain. The CDR3 length is 15 residues. With 0 bases removed from V and 3 bases from J, the gap between germline ends came to 9 bases.

The chain employs TRBV5-4 and TRBJ2-7; 8 bases agree with TRBD2. Per germline, CDR1 SGHNT and CDR2 YYREEE (reference sequence). The CDR3 extends over 15 amino acids. J lost 5 bases, V lost 3 bases, and 10 bases had no gene match. The CDR3 spells CASSSGAGGRNEQYF. CDR3 DNA sequence: TGTGCCAGCAGCTCCGGGGCGGGGGGCCGGAACGAGCAGTACTTC.

This chain joins TRBV5-8 and TRBJ1-1; D may be TRBD1 (5 bases). The CDR3 spans 15 residues. V was pared by 2 bases and J by 0 bases, with 11 bases between. CDR1 is SGHTS, CDR2 YDEGEE, per germline. The CDR3 region is CASSFGGFMNTEAFF. DNA of the CDR3: TGTGCCAGCAGCTTCGGGGGATTCATGAACACTGAAGCTTTCTTT.

The CDR3 reads CASSYGLDGELFF. The CDR3 nucleotides read TGTGCCAGCAGTTACGGACTGGACGGGGAGCTGTTTTTT. The chain recombines TRBV6-5 with TRBJ2-2, with D tentatively TRBD2 (5 bases). There are 13 residues in the CDR3. Trimming pared 2 bases from V and 7 bases from J, leaving 8 bases between. CDR1 and CDR2 from the germline V gene are MNHEY and SVGAGI.

This chain's CDR3 is CASSFPGTAHQETQYF. CDR3 sequence (DNA): TGTGCCAGCAGCTTCCCGGGGACAGCACACCAAGAGACCCAGTACTTC. The chain couples TRBV5-5 to TRBJ2-5, with 7 nucleotides matching TRBD1. Losses at the gene ends were 2 bases for V and 0 bases for J; bases not matched to a gene: 7. CDR1 and CDR2 (germline): SGHKS, YYEKEE (reference sequence). The CDR3 contains 16 residues.

This clone was seen a handful of times. The rearrangement joins TRBV4-1 to TRBJ1-2; D may be TRBD1 (5 bases). Trimming removed 0 bases at V and 5 bases at J, with 13 bases between. CDR1 is MGHRA and CDR2 is YSYEKL in the germline V gene. The CDR3 is 15 residues long. Written as DNA, the CDR3 is TGCGCCAGCAGCCAAGATGGCAGGGAGGGTTATGGCTACACCTTC. Residues: CASSQDGREGYGYTF.

CDR3 DNA sequence: TGTGCCAGCAGTTTAGTACATTATAGCAATCAGCCCCAGCATTTT. Translating it yields CASSLVHYSNQPQHF. The rearrangement links TRBV28 to TRBJ1-5; D not certain. Germline CDR1 is MDHEN and CDR2 is SYDVKM. V was shortened by 2 bases and J by 0 bases, with 8 bases between the two germline ends. The CDR3 consists of 15 residues.

V and J are TRBV5-8 and TRBJ2-3; 11 bases align to TRBD2. CDR1 and CDR2 from the germline V gene are SGHTS and YDEGEE. The J segment lost 0 bases and the V segment lost 4 bases, leaving 7 bases of the junction unmatched. The CDR3 sequence is 17 residues long. CDR3 residues: CASSPRLAGYSTDTQYF. DNA of the CDR3: TGTGCCAGCAGCCCCAGACTAGCGGGGTATAGCACAGATACGCAGTATTTT.